The 29 T cell receptor beta chains listed next were all sequenced from one sample in a study of cytomegalovirus exposure and HLA in healthy donors. The PCR was carried out with 60 Vbeta primers and 13 Jbeta primers. Sequencing was performed with immunoSEQ multiplex PCR; in TCRdb, only in-frame clones are kept and a portion is missing. The table has 100,000 or so clones, approximately 77% seen once. The specimen was PBMCs. Receptors originate from a woman in her thirties or forties in good health and CMV-seronegative.

The genes are TRBV7-9 and TRBJ2-1; 8 bases map to TRBD2. The CDR3 runs to 17 residues. With 5 bases clipped from V and 7 bases from J, the junction kept 16 bases outside the gene matches. Germline CDR1 and CDR2: SEHNR and FQNEAQ (reference sequence). This chain's CDR3 is CASSPRGGGTRTNEQFF. CDR3 sequence (DNA): TGTGCCAGCAGCCCCCGGGGTGGGGGGACTAGGACAAATGAGCAGTTCTTC.

The CDR3 bases are TGTGCCAGCAGATCCCGGACAGTTTCACCCCTCCACTTT. It translates to CASRSRTVSPLHF. This chain connects TRBV6-5 to TRBJ1-6; TRBD1 might be the D (6 bases). CDR1 is MNHEY, CDR2 SVGAGI, per germline. V lost 6 bases to trimming and J lost 9 bases, with 12 bases between them. The CDR3 is 13 residues long.

The chain has TRBV5-4 and TRBJ1-4; 10 bases fit TRBD1. J gave up 7 bases and V 3 bases, and 3 bases lay outside the gene matches. There are 14 residues in the CDR3. Germline V gives CDR1 SGHNT, CDR2 YYREEE (reference sequence). The CDR3 loop is CASSSRDRGEKLFF. DNA for the CDR3: TGTGCCAGCAGCTCAAGGGACAGGGGTGAAAAACTGTTTTTT. Supplemented by reference TRBV5-4 and TRBJ1-4, the full variable domain reads ETGVTQSPTHLIKTRGQQVTLRCSSQSGHNTVSWYQQALGQGPQFIFQYYREEENGRGNFPPRFSGLQFPNYSSELNVNALELDDSALYLCASSSRDRGEKLFFGSGTQLSVL.

The chain is built from TRBV4-1 and TRBJ2-1; weak D call: TRBD2 (7 bases). Trimming stripped 8 bases from V and 8 bases from J, with 19 bases between. This CDR3 has 14 amino acids. CDR1 is MGHRA, CDR2 YSYEKL, per germline. Here the CDR3 DNA reads TGCGCCAGCGGTTGGGGGGGGGCTAGGGATGAGCAGTTCTTC. The encoded protein is CASGWGGARDEQFF.

In this sample, this clone turned up a few times. The chain joins TRBV6-5 to TRBJ1-1, with TRBD1 as a possible D gene (6 bases). Germline V gene sequence: CDR1 MNHEY, CDR2 SVGAGI. Trimming left V 5 bases short and J 5 bases short, with 12 bases between. CDR3 length: 13 residues. CDR3 residues: CASSSTGPTEAFF. CDR3 DNA: TGTGCCAGCAGTAGCACAGGGCCAACTGAAGCTTTCTTT.

J is TRBJ1-2 and V is TRBV7-9; TRBD1 aligns across 10 bases. CDR1 and CDR2 (germline): SEHNR, FQNEAQ (reference sequence). V dropped 2 bases and J dropped 8; count of bases not matched to a gene: 11. This CDR3 comprises 16 residues. CDR3 residues: CASSLSSGTGAQGYTF. Here the CDR3 DNA reads TGTGCCAGCAGCTTATCTTCTGGGACAGGGGCGCAAGGCTACACCTTC.

In its sample, this clone was seen a few times. The chain links TRBV12-5 to TRBJ2-1; 12 positions match TRBD1. From germline, CDR1 is LGHNT and CDR2 FRNRAP. There are 15 residues in the CDR3. The trim removed 5 bases at V and 5 bases at J, leaving 4 bases unmatched. The chain's CDR3 is CASGVGQGADNEQFF. CDR3 in DNA: TGTGCTAGTGGTGTGGGACAGGGGGCAGACAATGAGCAGTTCTTC. The whole variable domain, filled in from reference TRBV12-5 and TRBJ2-1, reads DARVTQTPRHKVTEMGQEVTMRCQPILGHNTVFWYRQTMMQGLELLAYFRNRAPLDDSGMPKDRFSAEMPDATLATLKIQPSEPRDSAVYFCASGVGQGADNEQFFGPGTRLTVL.

This clone came up once. This chain uses TRBV15 with TRBJ1-1; tentative D call: TRBD1 (6 bases). Trimming cost V 5 bases and J 1 base, with 14 bases left between them. CDR1 LNHNV and CDR2 YYDKDF come from the germline V gene (reference sequence). The CDR3 extends over 15 amino acids. CDR3 sequence: CATSPRTATNTEAFF. CDR3 DNA: TGTGCCACCAGCCCGCGGACAGCGACGAACACTGAAGCTTTCTTT.

This chain's CDR3 is CASSILSGRSNTEAFF. CDR3 DNA: TGTGCCAGTAGTATCCTTTCAGGGCGTTCGAACACTGAAGCTTTCTTT. J is TRBJ1-1 and V is TRBV19; TRBD1 might be the D (5 bases). The germline CDR1 and CDR2 sequences are LNHDA and SQIVND (reference sequence). Trimming took off 3 bases at V and 1 base at J, with 15 bases between the two ends. The CDR3 has 16 amino acids. Full variable domain (remainder filled in from reference TRBV19 and TRBJ1-1): DGGITQSPKYLFRKEGQNVTLSCEQNLNHDAMYWYRQDPGQGLRLIYYSQIVNDFQKGDIAEGYSVSREKKESFPLTVTSAQKNPTAFYLCASSILSGRSNTEAFFGQGTRLTVV.

The genes are TRBV11-1 and TRBJ1-1, with TRBD1 identical over 9 bases. Per germline, CDR1 SGHAT and CDR2 FQDESV (reference sequence). The J segment lost 0 bases and the V segment lost 4 bases, leaving 3 bases of the junction unmatched. The CDR3 is made up of 15 amino acids. The CDR3 loop is CASSSRTGVNTEAFF. CDR3 sequence (DNA): TGTGCCAGCAGCTCCCGGACAGGGGTGAACACTGAAGCTTTCTTT. The full variable domain, in which reference TRBV11-1 and TRBJ1-1 provide the parts outside the CDR3, is EAEVAQSPRYKITEKSQAVAFWCDPISGHATLYWYRQILGQGPELLVQFQDESVVDDSQLPKDRFSAERLKGVDSTLKIQPAELGDSAMYLCASSSRTGVNTEAFFGQGTRLTVV.

Remarks on this clone: The same CDR3 is also encoded by other DNA sequences in this sample. CDR3 DNA sequence: TGTGCCAGTAGTGACAGGGGGTACGAGCAGTACTTC. This sequence encodes CASSDRGYEQYF. The chain is built from TRBV19 and TRBJ2-7, with 9 bases fitting TRBD1. Germline V gene lookup returns CDR1 LNHDA and CDR2 SQIVND (reference sequence). This CDR3 spans 12 amino acids. Losses at the gene ends were 5 bases for V and 4 bases for J; bases not matched to a gene: 0.

J is TRBJ1-1 and V is TRBV7-9; possible D gene TRBD1, 5 bases. Germline CDR1 and CDR2: SEHNR and FQNEAQ (reference sequence). The CDR3 totals 16 residues. V lost 5 bases and J 2 bases, leaving 18 bases between the germline ends. The CDR3 loop is CASSTRAGLVNTEAFF. Here the CDR3 DNA reads TGTGCCAGCAGCACCCGGGCGGGGCTTGTCAACACTGAAGCTTTCTTT.

V usage is TRBV10-2 and J usage is TRBJ1-6; TRBD1 might be the D (5 bases). This CDR3 has 14 residues. Germline CDR1 WSHSY, CDR2 SAAADI. Deletions cut 2 bases from V and 6 bases from J, with 8 bases between. The CDR3 DNA reads as TGCGCCAGCAGTGAGGGGGCCCTTAATTCACCCCTCCACTTT. As protein: CASSEGALNSPLHF.

The chain links TRBV4-1 to TRBJ2-3; 9 nucleotides line up with TRBD1. V trimming: 4 bases; J trimming: 15 bases; junction bases outside the gene matches: 14. CDR1 MGHRA and CDR2 YSYEKL come from the germline V gene. CDR3 length: 14 residues. CDR3 amino acids: CASSLVNSGTGQYF. DNA for the CDR3: TGCGCCAGCAGCCTAGTAAATTCCGGGACAGGGCAATATTTT.

The V call is TRBV19, the J call TRBJ2-1; no firm D call. V was shortened by 5 bases and J by 10 bases, with 18 bases between the two germline ends. This CDR3 has 14 residues. Germline CDR1 is LNHDA and CDR2 is SQIVND (reference sequence). The CDR3 bases are TGTGCCAGTAGTGCTCAAACAGACACACTCGAGCAGTTCTTC. Translated, it gives CASSAQTDTLEQFF.

J is TRBJ1-2 and V is TRBV7-9; no reliable D call. The germline gives CDR1 SEHNR, CDR2 FQNEAQ (reference sequence). The CDR3 sequence is 14 residues long. V gave up 5 bases and J gave up 2 bases, with 12 bases separating them. The CDR3 DNA is TGTGCCAGCAGCGACTCACAAAGAAACTATGGCTACACCTTC. It encodes CASSDSQRNYGYTF.

This clone is labeled as medium-sized. The rearrangement links TRBV6-6 to TRBJ2-2, with D possibly matching TRBD2 (5 bases). V lost 0 bases to trimming and J lost 5 bases, with 7 bases between them. The germline gives CDR1 MNHNY, CDR2 SVGAGI (reference sequence). This CDR3 has 14 amino acids. The DNA for the CDR3 is TGTGCCAGCAGTTACTCGGAGGCTACCGGGGAGCTGTTTTTT. It is translated as CASSYSEATGELFF.

The rearrangement joins TRBV14 to TRBJ2-7, with 7 bases identical to TRBD1. In germline, CDR1 is SGHDN, CDR2 FVKESK. This CDR3 is 14 amino acids long. The junction had 10 bases not matched to a gene; V was cut back by 4 bases and J by 7 bases. CDR3 protein: CASSPWTGPKEQYF. Here the CDR3 DNA reads TGTGCCAGCAGCCCCTGGACAGGTCCTAAGGAGCAGTACTTC.

The chain has TRBV6-5 and TRBJ2-1; TRBD2 matches 11 bases. With V trimmed by 6 bases and J by 5 bases, 6 bases remained unmatched. Germline V gene sequence: CDR1 MNHEY, CDR2 SVGAGI. The CDR3 extends over 15 amino acids. Here the CDR3 DNA reads TGTGCCAGCAGGTTAGCGGGGGGGCCTGACAATGAGCAGTTCTTC. Translation gives CASRLAGGPDNEQFF.

V usage is TRBV7-6 and J usage is TRBJ2-2, with 11 bases that match TRBD1. The CDR3 loop spans 16 amino acids. CDR1 is SGHVS, CDR2 FNYEAQ, per germline. Trimming took 3 bases from V and 6 from J; bases not matched to a gene: 6. The CDR3: CASSLEGDRGAGELFF. For the CDR3, the DNA is TGTGCCAGCAGCTTGGAGGGGGACAGGGGGGCCGGGGAGCTGTTTTTT.

The V gene is TRBV5-1, the J gene TRBJ2-5, with TRBD1 matching over 11 bases. The V and J ends lost 3 bases and 5 bases, in that order; junction bases with no gene match: 12. The CDR3 spans 17 residues. CDR1 is SGHRS and CDR2 is YFSETQ in the germline V gene. CDR3 amino acids: CASSSGTGGSSGETQYF. DNA of the CDR3: TGCGCCAGCAGCTCCGGGACAGGGGGTTCATCTGGTGAGACCCAGTACTTC.

V usage is TRBV6-5 and J usage is TRBJ1-5, with D tentatively TRBD1 (5 bases). Deletions cut 5 bases from V and 1 base from J, with 12 bases between. The CDR3 is made up of 15 amino acids. Looked up from germline, CDR1 is MNHEY and CDR2 is SVGAGI. The CDR3: CASSPAGGSNQPQHF. Here the CDR3 DNA reads TGTGCCAGCAGTCCAGCGGGGGGGAGCAATCAGCCCCAGCATTTT.

The rearrangement links TRBV2 to TRBJ1-1; a possible D gene is TRBD1 (5 bases). V was cut by 7 bases and J by 7 bases, with 16 bases left in between. CDR3 size: 13 residues. Per germline, CDR1 SNHLY and CDR2 FYNNEI. CDR3 residues: CASTLTVGGEAFF. The CDR3 bases are TGTGCCAGCACCTTGACAGTGGGAGGTGAAGCTTTCTTT.

The gene calls are TRBV5-1 and TRBJ1-1; 10 positions match TRBD1. CDR1 is SGHRS, CDR2 YFSETQ, per germline. V dropped 4 bases and J dropped 12; count of bases not matched to a gene: 6. The CDR3 is made up of 12 amino acids. CDR3 amino acids: CASSPGTGVSFF. CDR3 sequence (DNA): TGCGCCAGCAGCCCTGGGACAGGGGTATCTTTCTTT.

This clone has a single count. V is TRBV12-5 and J is TRBJ1-1; tentatively, D is TRBD1 (6 bases). The germline V gene has CDR1 LGHNT and CDR2 FRNRAP. The CDR3 has 17 residues. V lost 5 bases and J 1 base, leaving 20 bases between the germline ends. CDR3 sequence: CASGPPRGWGPNTEAFF. CDR3 in DNA: TGTGCTAGTGGTCCACCAAGGGGGTGGGGGCCGAACACTGAAGCTTTCTTT.

The genes are TRBV7-9 and TRBJ2-7; TRBD1 aligns across 11 bases. Germline V gene lookup returns CDR1 SEHNR and CDR2 FQNEAQ (reference sequence). V was pared by 4 bases and J by 6 bases, with 8 bases of the junction left unmatched. The CDR3 consists of 15 residues. The CDR3 sequence: CASSSGGTGGFEQYF. Here the CDR3 DNA reads TGTGCCAGCAGCTCCGGGGGGACAGGGGGGTTCGAGCAGTACTTC.

The chain couples TRBV2 to TRBJ1-5; TRBD1 agrees at 7 bases. The V gene's germline CDR1 is SNHLY and CDR2 FYNNEI. V was clipped by 6 bases and J by 4 bases; unmatched bases: 15. The CDR3 totals 17 residues. The DNA of the CDR3 is TGTGCCAGCAGCCTCATAGCAGGGGGTAGGAGTAATCAGCCCCAGCATTTT. Protein product: CASSLIAGGRSNQPQHF.

The table lists this clone with a few counts. V gene TRBV25-1 combines with J gene TRBJ1-2; 7 bases align to TRBD1. There are 18 residues in the CDR3. V lost 4 bases, J lost 2 bases, and 16 bases stayed unmatched. Per the germline V gene, CDR1 is MGHDK and CDR2 is SYGVNS. The CDR3 nucleotides read TGTGCCAGCAGTGGCTACAGGGACAGAGCGCAAAGGAACTATGGCTACACCTTC. Translating gives CASSGYRDRAQRNYGYTF.

The chain has TRBV6-1 and TRBJ2-1; D might be TRBD2 (6 bases). V lost 8 bases to trimming and J lost 1 base, with 9 bases between them. The CDR3 sequence is 13 residues long. Germline V gene sequence: CDR1 MNHNS, CDR2 SASEGT. The chain's CDR3 is CASVADSYNEQFF. The CDR3 DNA sequence: TGTGCCAGCGTAGCGGATTCCTACAATGAGCAGTTCTTC.